This passage covers 21 T cell receptor beta chains from one sample sequenced in a study of T-cell reconstitution after alpha-beta-depleted transplantation in children. Unique molecular identifiers tagged the TCRbeta library. TCRdb reprocessed the PCR reads with MiXCR, giving one entry per CDR3 protein. The sample lists around 800,000 distinct CDR3 sequences, 15% to 20% occurring once. Sequences were derived from PBMCs, mostly from graft donor cells, sampled 360 days after TCRalphabeta/CD19-depleted stem cell transplant. These receptors were taken from a male patient between 10 and 17 years old who had a stem cell transplant for acute lymphoblastic leukemia, so the T cells may come from the graft donor.

In its sample, this clonotype was seen a few times. This chain uses TRBV12-3 or TRBV12-4 with TRBJ2-5, with D possibly TRBD2 on 5 matching bases. This CDR3 contains 14 residues. Deletions cut 3 bases from V and 2 bases from J, with 10 bases between. The CDR3 sequence: CASSLRAQQETQYF. In DNA, the CDR3 is TGTGCCAGCAGTTTGAGGGCCCAACAAGAGACCCAGTACTTC.

The sample holds many counts of this clonotype. This sequence joins TRBV9 and TRBJ2-3; possible D gene TRBD2, 6 bases. Germline V gene data show CDR1 as SGDLS and CDR2 as YYNGEE. This CDR3 has 16 residues. Trimming took off 0 bases at V and 8 bases at J, with 19 bases between the two ends. The CDR3 DNA reads TGTGCCAGCAGCGTAGGTGCTAGCGCCCCCCCTGGTACGCAGTATTTT. Translating gives CASSVGASAPPGTQYF.

This clonotype has a handful of counts. J is TRBJ2-5 and V is TRBV20-1; the D is unclear. This CDR3 contains 13 residues. Germline V gene data show CDR1 as DFQATT and CDR2 as SNEGSKA (reference sequence). Trimming took 0 bases from V and 7 from J, leaving 12 bases between them. The CDR3, as DNA: TGCAGTGCTAGAGATCCCGGCCCGGCGACCCAGTACTTC. Protein: CSARDPGPATQYF.

V usage is TRBV12-3 or TRBV12-4 and J usage is TRBJ1-3; D not certain. The CDR3 length is 15 residues. The ends were cut back, 4 bases at V and 2 bases at J, with 12 bases in the middle. The CDR3 sequence is CASSYPSRPGNTIYF. In DNA form, the CDR3 reads TGTGCCAGCAGTTACCCCAGTAGGCCTGGAAACACCATATATTTT.

This chain connects TRBV6-6 to TRBJ1-3, with no clear D. Between the trimmed V and J ends, which lost 8 bases and 4 bases, there was a span of 6 bases. From germline, CDR1 is MNHNY and CDR2 SVGAGI (reference sequence). This CDR3 spans 11 amino acids. DNA for the CDR3: TGTGCCAGCTTTCTGGGAAACACCATATATTTT. Amino acid sequence: CASFLGNTIYF.

A word on this clonotype: One base away lies a much larger clone, so this may be a sequencing read error. This chain uses TRBV6-1 with TRBJ1-5, with D possibly TRBD1 on 6 matching bases. CDR3 length equals 16 residues. Germline V gene data show CDR1 as MNHNS and CDR2 as SASEGT. The DNA of the CDR3 is TGTGCCAGCAGCCTAGGACAGCTTAATAGCAATCAGTCCCAGCATTTT. Protein sequence: CASSLGQLNSNQSQHF.

This clonotype has a count of ten or more. This chain connects TRBV18 to TRBJ1-1; 9 bases agree with TRBD1. The V and J ends lost 1 base and 5 bases, in that order; junction bases with no gene match: 11. From germline, CDR1 is KGHSH and CDR2 LQKENI. The CDR3 extends over 17 amino acids. The CDR3 nucleotides are TGTGCCAGCTCACCACGGGGACAGGGCCTGAGGGAGACTGAAGCTTTCTTT. Residues: CASSPRGQGLRETEAFF.

V usage is TRBV2 and J usage is TRBJ2-7; 8 positions agree with TRBD2. The CDR3 is 15 amino acids. Germline V CDR1 and CDR2: SNHLY, FYNNEI. J gave up 5 bases and V 0 bases, and 6 bases lay outside the gene matches. The chain's CDR3 is CASSEASGSPDEQYF. The CDR3 nucleotides read TGTGCCAGCAGTGAAGCCAGCGGGAGTCCGGACGAGCAGTACTTC.

This chain uses TRBV5-1 with TRBJ2-7, with 9 bases matching TRBD1. The CDR3 consists of 15 residues. The V segment lost 3 bases and the J segment 3 bases; nucleotides outside the gene matches: 7. Germline V gene lookup returns CDR1 SGHRS and CDR2 YFSETQ. CDR3: CASSWAGTGLYEQYF. DNA for the CDR3: TGCGCCAGCAGCTGGGCCGGGACAGGGCTCTACGAGCAGTACTTC.

The chain joins TRBV5-6 to TRBJ2-5, with 7 positions matching TRBD2. After removal of 3 bases from V and 1 base from J, the junction contained 6 bases not matched to a gene. CDR3 size: 15 residues. Germline CDR1 SGHDT, CDR2 YYEEEE. CDR3 coding DNA: TGTGCCAGCAGCTCCCTCGGGAGGTCCCAAGAGACCCAGTACTTC. Translating it yields CASSSLGRSQETQYF.

This sequence joins TRBV20-1 and TRBJ2-7, with TRBD2 as a possible D gene (6 bases). The germline V and J ends were trimmed by 8 bases and 3 bases, with 11 bases remaining between them. The CDR3 sequence is 11 residues long. CDR1 and CDR2 (germline): DFQATT, SNEGSKA (reference sequence). Here the CDR3 reads CSSGRIYEQYF. CDR3 coding DNA: TGCAGTTCCGGGAGAATCTACGAGCAGTACTTC.

This clonotype turned up a few times. The chain carries TRBV11-2 and TRBJ1-1, with D uncertain. The germline V gene has CDR1 SGHAT and CDR2 FQNNGV. CDR3 length: 13 residues. Trimming took 11 bases from V and 4 from J, leaving 17 bases between them. The CDR3 sequence: CALQNWGVTEAFF. The CDR3 coding sequence is TGTGCCTTACAAAATTGGGGTGTCACTGAAGCTTTCTTT.

This clonotype has just a few counts. The chain employs TRBV9 and TRBJ2-3; 9 bases align to TRBD2. Germline V gene lookup returns CDR1 SGDLS and CDR2 YYNGEE. The CDR3 runs to 14 residues. V dropped 0 bases and J dropped 6; count of bases not matched to a gene: 2. CDR3: CASSVVAGVDTQYF. CDR3 nucleotide sequence: TGTGCCAGCAGCGTAGTAGCGGGAGTGGATACGCAGTATTTT.

The table lists this clonotype with a few counts. The chain couples TRBV3-1 to TRBJ1-4; no definite D call. Deletions cut 1 base from V and 7 bases from J, with 10 bases between. The CDR3 runs to 14 residues. Germline CDR1 reads LGHDT; CDR2 reads YNNKEL (reference sequence). As DNA, the CDR3 is TGTGCCAGCAGCCAAGTAGGAGGAGGTGAAAAACTGTTTTTT. This gives the protein CASSQVGGGEKLFF.

The chain carries TRBV5-1 and TRBJ1-3; D not resolved. This CDR3 is built from 15 residues. Germline loops: CDR1 SGHRS, CDR2 YFSETQ. V gave up 2 bases and J gave up 0 bases, with 9 bases separating them. CDR3 sequence: CASSFEGPSGNTIYF. The CDR3 bases are TGCGCCAGCAGCTTCGAGGGTCCCTCTGGAAACACCATATATTTT.

The chain joins TRBV12-3 or TRBV12-4 to TRBJ2-1; 12 nucleotides align to TRBD2. This CDR3 comprises 14 residues. Trimming removed 8 bases from V and 10 bases from J; junction bases left unmatched: 9. CDR3: CASQTSGRRGEQFF. The CDR3 nucleotides are TGTGCCAGCCAGACTAGCGGGAGAAGAGGAGAGCAGTTCTTC.

A word on this clonotype: A single base separates this from a much larger clone, so it may be a read error. The gene calls are TRBV29-1 and TRBJ2-1; a possible D gene is TRBD2 (6 bases). CDR1 and CDR2 from the germline V gene are SQVTM and ANQGSEA. This CDR3 is built from 15 residues. Trimming pared 6 bases from V and 3 bases from J, leaving 18 bases between. The CDR3 reads CSVARGLDNYNEQFF. The CDR3 nucleotides read TGCAGCGTCGCCCGGGGACTGGATAACTACAATGAGCAGTTCTTC.

The V call is TRBV25-1, the J call TRBJ1-1; 9 positions agree with TRBD1. With V trimmed by 6 bases and J by 1 base, 9 bases remained unmatched. Germline CDR1 reads MGHDK; CDR2 reads SYGVNS. The CDR3 is 16 amino acids. DNA for the CDR3: TGTGCCAGCAGACCTAACAGGGGGCGGGGGAACACTGAAGCTTTCTTT. Translation: CASRPNRGRGNTEAFF. The entire variable domain, with the rest obtained from reference TRBV25-1 and TRBJ1-1, is as follows: EADIYQTPRYLVIGTGKKITLECSQTMGHDKMYWYQQDPGMELHLIHYSYGVNSTEKGDLSSESTVSRIRTEHFPLTLESARPSHTSQYLCASRPNRGRGNTEAFFGQGTRLTVV.

This clonotype appeared a few times. The genes are TRBV3-1 and TRBJ2-1; no clear D gene. The germline V and J ends were trimmed by 4 bases and 6 bases, with 10 bases remaining between them. From germline, CDR1 is LGHDT and CDR2 YNNKEL (reference sequence). This CDR3 has 13 amino acids. Here the CDR3 reads CASSPVLPNEQFF. The CDR3 DNA follows: TGTGCCAGCAGCCCGGTACTCCCCAATGAGCAGTTCTTC.

This clonotype was seen repeatedly, ten times or more. This rearrangement joins TRBV15 to TRBJ2-1; TRBD2 aligns across 7 bases. J lost 2 bases, V lost 5 bases, and 12 bases had no gene match. The CDR3 runs 17 residues. Per germline, CDR1 LNHNV and CDR2 YYDKDF (reference sequence). The CDR3 DNA reads as TGTGCCACCAGCCCCATTACTAGCGCGGGCCCCTACAATGAGCAGTTCTTC. Protein sequence: CATSPITSAGPYNEQFF.

This clonotype was picked up a small number of times. V is TRBV11-2 and J is TRBJ2-1; D might be TRBD2 (7 bases). Trimming left V 5 bases short and J 10 bases short, with 27 bases between. Looked up from germline, CDR1 is SGHAT and CDR2 is FQNNGV. CDR3 size: 17 residues. CDR3 DNA: TGTGCCAGCAGCGACGGACTAGTGGGGGCCTTTACACGGGAGCAGTTCTTC. Its protein product is CASSDGLVGAFTREQFF.